The 23 T cell receptor beta chains given below trace back to one sample, sequenced in a study of blood T cells in healthy people across ages. The authors ran a second PCR of about 6 to 11 cycles using a sample-barcoded 5' primer and a J-beta primer mix. TCRdb re-analysed the 5' RACE reads in MiXCR, keeping a single row per CDR3 protein. The sample contains over 950,000 distinct CDR3 sequences, approximately 50% of which appear only once. The sequencing input was blood. Receptors were obtained from a woman aged 55-69 years in good health.

This rearrangement joins TRBV7-9 to TRBJ2-7; 10 bases are a match to TRBD2. Germline assignment: CDR1 SEHNR and CDR2 FQNEAQ (reference sequence). After removal of 5 bases from V and 0 bases from J, the junction contained 7 bases not matched to a gene. The CDR3 totals 16 residues. The CDR3 coding sequence is TGTGCCAGCAGCGCCACAGAGCGGGAGGGCTCCTACGAGCAGTACTTC. It specifies CASSATEREGSYEQYF.

V and J are TRBV12-3 or TRBV12-4 and TRBJ2-1; 8 nucleotides match TRBD2. Losses at the gene ends were 6 bases for V and 6 bases for J; bases not matched to a gene: 19. The CDR3 runs 18 residues. The CDR3 region has the DNA TGTGCCAGCAGACGACAGGTCGGACTAGCTGGGGACACCAATGAGCAGTTCTTC. This codes for CASRRQVGLAGDTNEQFF.

The rearrangement links TRBV12-3 or TRBV12-4 to TRBJ2-7, with D hard to call. V dropped 3 bases and J dropped 2 bases, with 11 bases sitting between them. The CDR3 sequence is 14 residues long. The CDR3 reads CASSFRRWPYEQYF. The CDR3, as DNA: TGTGCCAGCAGTTTTCGGCGGTGGCCCTACGAGCAGTACTTC.

V and J are TRBV4-1 and TRBJ2-7; 10 bases are shared with TRBD1. The CDR3 has 17 amino acids. Unmatched junction bases numbered 17, after V lost 2 bases and J lost 10 bases. The germline V gene has CDR1 MGHRA and CDR2 YSYEKL. CDR3 nucleotide sequence: TGCGCCAGCAGCCAATGGGACAGGGGCGCCGCTAGAGAGGCCCAGTACTTC. This encodes CASSQWDRGAAREAQYF.

The rearrangement uses TRBV7-3 and TRBJ2-1, with TRBD2 matching 7 bases. V trimming: 4 bases; J trimming: 7 bases; junction bases outside the gene matches: 4. CDR3 size: 13 residues. Germline V gene data show CDR1 as SGHTA and CDR2 as FQGTGA. The CDR3 region is CASSSAGVNEQFF. Written as DNA, the CDR3 is TGTGCCAGCAGCTCGGCGGGAGTTAATGAGCAGTTCTTC.

There are a few counts of this clonotype. CDR3: CASSLVPGTGDNEQFF. The CDR3, as DNA: TGTGCCAGCAGCTTAGTTCCCGGGACAGGGGACAATGAGCAGTTCTTC. The chain has TRBV7-2 and TRBJ2-1; TRBD1 agrees at 10 bases. The J segment lost 5 bases and the V segment lost 1 base, leaving 5 bases of the junction unmatched. The germline CDR1 and CDR2 sequences are SGHTA and FQGNSA. This CDR3 region has 16 residues.

The chain couples TRBV10-3 to TRBJ2-5, with 8 bases lining up with TRBD1. The V and J ends lost 5 bases and 11 bases, in that order; junction bases with no gene match: 13. The CDR3 spans 14 residues. Germline-derived CDR1 and CDR2 are ENHRY and SYGVKD. The CDR3 nucleotides are TGTGCCATCAGTCCGGTACAGGGGGGTTATGAGCAGTACTTC. Protein product: CAISPVQGGYEQYF.

V is TRBV9 and J is TRBJ2-1; 7 nucleotides line up with TRBD2. V was pared by 0 bases and J by 8 bases, with 5 bases of the junction left unmatched. The CDR3 runs to 14 residues. Germline CDR1 is SGDLS and CDR2 is YYNGEE. The chain's CDR3 is CASSVGASGYEQFF. CDR3 in DNA: TGTGCCAGCAGCGTAGGGGCTAGCGGCTATGAGCAGTTCTTC.

This chain uses TRBV3-1 with TRBJ2-7, with D possibly TRBD1 on 5 matching bases. Trimming took off 5 bases at V and 3 bases at J, with 17 bases between the two ends. Germline-derived CDR1 and CDR2 are LGHDT and YNNKEL (reference sequence). The CDR3 is 15 amino acids. In nucleotides, the CDR3 is TGTGCCAGCAGCGCAGGACACAGCGTATACTACGAGCAGTACTTC. This translates into CASSAGHSVYYEQYF.

This clonotype has more than one count but fewer than ten. The chain has TRBV28 and TRBJ2-7; 9 bases are shared with TRBD1. CDR3 size: 15 residues. Trimming at V came to 5 bases and at J to 7 bases, leaving 12 bases not matched to a gene. CDR1 is MDHEN and CDR2 is SYDVKM in the germline V gene. The CDR3 is CASSTPNDRGEEQYF. CDR3 nucleotide sequence: TGTGCCAGCAGTACACCCAATGACAGGGGGGAAGAGCAGTACTTC.

The chain recombines TRBV20-1 with TRBJ2-7; 12 bases are a match to TRBD2. V gave up 4 bases and J gave up 6 bases; unmatched junction bases: 19. The germline CDR1 and CDR2 sequences are DFQATT and SNEGSKA (reference sequence). The CDR3 has 18 amino acids. This CDR3 reads CSANLGLAGISPNFEQYF. DNA of the CDR3: TGCAGTGCTAACCTGGGACTAGCGGGTATTTCCCCAAATTTCGAGCAGTACTTC.

The V gene is TRBV29-1, the J gene TRBJ2-7; D is perhaps TRBD2 (6 bases). V shed 3 bases and J shed 6 bases, with 21 bases lying between them. The CDR3 is 15 amino acids. Germline V lookup: CDR1 SQVTM, CDR2 ANQGSEA. The CDR3 DNA reads TGCAGCGTTGAGGACGGGACTCCCCTGTTCGGCGAGCAGTACTTC. Its translation: CSVEDGTPLFGEQYF.

This clonotype came up a few times. The chain links TRBV18 to TRBJ2-5; D gene uncertain. The V end lost 5 bases, the J end lost 1 base, and 5 bases lay between the germline ends. There are 12 residues in the CDR3. Germline loops: CDR1 KGHSH, CDR2 LQKENI. CDR3 nucleotide sequence: TGTGCCAGCTCATCGGTCCAAGAGACCCAGTACTTC. Translated: CASSSVQETQYF.

This clonotype was seen many times. This chain uses TRBV7-2 with TRBJ2-7; a weak D match, TRBD1 (5 bases). The CDR3 has 14 amino acids. Germline V gene data show CDR1 as SGHTA and CDR2 as FQGNSA. With 2 bases removed from V and 2 bases from J, the gap between germline ends came to 10 bases. The chain's CDR3 is CASSLNGHPYEQYF. The CDR3 DNA is TGTGCCAGCAGCTTAAACGGACATCCCTACGAGCAGTACTTC.

This chain joins TRBV13 and TRBJ2-7; 8 bases are a match to TRBD1. The trim removed 0 bases at V and 3 bases at J, leaving 1 base unmatched. Germline loops: CDR1 PRHDT, CDR2 FYEKMQ (reference sequence). The CDR3 totals 14 residues. As DNA, the CDR3 is TGTGCCAGCAGCTTAGGGGACAGGGACTACGAGCAGTACTTC. This translates into CASSLGDRDYEQYF.

The genes are TRBV28 and TRBJ2-1, with 16 bases fitting TRBD2. V trimming: 4 bases; J trimming: 9 bases; junction bases outside the gene matches: 18. This CDR3 is 20 amino acids long. CDR1 and CDR2 from the germline V gene are MDHEN and SYDVKM. This CDR3 reads CASSSDQTGTSGRAKTEQFF. CDR3 nucleotide sequence: TGTGCCAGCAGTTCGGACCAGACAGGGACTAGCGGGAGGGCCAAAACTGAGCAGTTCTTC.

CDR3 nucleotides: TGCAGCGTCGCGGCCAGGGGATTAAACTATGGCTACACCTTC. It yields the protein CSVAARGLNYGYTF. The gene calls are TRBV29-1 and TRBJ1-2, with D maybe TRBD1 (6 bases). There are 14 residues in the CDR3. The germline V gene encodes CDR1 SQVTM and CDR2 ANQGSEA. Trimming removed 6 bases from V and 2 bases from J, with 16 bases in between.

The DNA for the CDR3 is TGTGCCAGCAGTCCCCTCTGGGAGCCCCAGCATTTT. Its translation: CASSPLWEPQHF. The rearrangement uses TRBV28 and TRBJ1-5; D gene uncertain. The CDR3 totals 12 residues. CDR1 and CDR2 (germline): MDHEN, SYDVKM. Trimming took off 5 bases at V and 8 bases at J, with 10 bases between the two ends.

This clonotype has a handful of counts. The chain couples TRBV20-1 to TRBJ2-3, with 7 bases fitting TRBD2. Germline trimming cut 5 bases from V and 8 bases from J; bases unmatched to any gene: 10. CDR3 size: 13 residues. Germline CDR1 is DFQATT and CDR2 is SNEGSKA (reference sequence). DNA for the CDR3: TGCAGTGCTCTACTAGCGACCCCAAGTACGCAGTATTTT. It specifies CSALLATPSTQYF.

The genes are TRBV28 and TRBJ2-3, with no clear D. Germline loops: CDR1 MDHEN, CDR2 SYDVKM. The V end lost 5 bases, the J end lost 1 base, and 16 bases lay between the germline ends. The CDR3 has 16 amino acids. The CDR3 nucleotides are TGTGCCAGCAGTACGCCGACAAGACCTCGCACAGATACGCAGTATTTT. It yields the protein CASSTPTRPRTDTQYF.

The chain employs TRBV20-1 and TRBJ2-1, with D tentatively TRBD2 (6 bases). The length of the CDR3 is 15 residues. Germline CDR1 is DFQATT and CDR2 is SNEGSKA (reference sequence). The V gene lost 1 base and the J gene lost 1 base, with 11 bases spanning the gap. The CDR3 nucleotides read TGCAGTGCTAGAGTCCCGGCGGGATCCTACAATGAGCAGTTCTTC. It is translated as CSARVPAGSYNEQFF.

J is TRBJ2-4 and V is TRBV2; 10 bases are shared with TRBD1. The J call may not be correct, given that the DNA end is closer to TRBJ2-5. CDR1 and CDR2 (germline): SNHLY, FYNNEI. CDR3 size: 14 residues. Here the CDR3 DNA reads TGTGCCAGCATGAGGGGGACAGGGGTGGAGACCCAGTACTTC. The encoded protein is CASMRGTGVETQYF.

This clonotype was found a few times. The chain uses TRBV7-9 and TRBJ2-3; 9 positions match TRBD1. Germline lookup yields CDR1 SEHNR and CDR2 FQNEAQ (reference sequence). The CDR3 contains 15 residues. After removal of 6 bases from V and 3 bases from J, the junction contained 7 bases not matched to a gene. The CDR3 DNA sequence: TGTGCCAGCAGAGCCGGGACAGGGCTGACAGATACGCAGTATTTT. Its translation: CASRAGTGLTDTQYF.